The 17 T cell receptor beta chains in this list originate from one sample, sequenced in a study of human T cells and chemical hapten exposure. TCRdb independently ran MiXCR on the 5' RACE reads; one entry per CDR3 protein. The sample holds roughly 81,000 distinct CDR3 sequences, roughly 8% seen once. The authors extracted total RNA from unfractionated whole blood. Receptors originate from a male donor in good health.

This clonotype was observed at least ten times. This sequence joins TRBV7-2 and TRBJ1-2; no reliable D call. Germline V CDR1 and CDR2: SGHTA, FQGNSA. V lost 5 bases and J lost 4, with 5 bases in between. The CDR3 extends over 11 amino acids. The CDR3 here is CASSIIYGYTF. CDR3 nucleotide sequence: TGTGCCAGCAGCATTATCTATGGCTACACCTTC. Looking up the rest from reference TRBV7-2 and TRBJ1-2 gives the full variable domain: GAGVSQSPSNKVTEKGKDVELRCDPISGHTALYWYRQSLGQGLEFLIYFQGNSAPDKSGLPSDRFSAERTGGSVSTLTIQRTQQEDSAVYLCASSIIYGYTFGSGTRLTVV.

This clonotype was observed many times. This chain uses TRBV9 with TRBJ2-3, with D hard to call. This CDR3 region has 13 residues. The V gene's germline CDR1 is SGDLS and CDR2 YYNGEE. V lost 0 bases and J lost 0, with 2 bases in between. The CDR3 coding sequence is TGTGCCAGCAGCGTAGTGAGCACAGATACGCAGTATTTT. Translating it yields CASSVVSTDTQYF. The entire variable domain, with the rest obtained from reference TRBV9 and TRBJ2-3, is as follows: DSGVTQTPKHLITATGQRVTLRCSPRSGDLSVYWYQQSLDQGLQFLIQYYNGEERAKGNILERFSAQQFPDLHSELNLSSLELGDSALYFCASSVVSTDTQYFGPGTRLTVL.

The J gene is TRBJ2-7, the V gene TRBV6-2 or TRBV6-3, with 9 bases aligning to TRBD1. The CDR3 sequence is 13 residues long. With V trimmed by 5 bases and J by 7 bases, 6 bases remained unmatched. In germline, CDR1 is MNHEY, CDR2 SVGEGT. CDR3 protein: CASSQQGAGEQYF. Written as DNA, the CDR3 is TGTGCCAGCAGTCAACAGGGGGCAGGGGAGCAGTACTTC.

This clonotype was recorded a few times. CDR3 sequence: CASSLSGGAYNEQFF. The CDR3 DNA follows: TGTGCCAGCAGTTTGAGTGGCGGGGCCTACAATGAGCAGTTCTTC. The J gene is TRBJ2-1, the V gene TRBV27; the D gene is possibly TRBD2 (6 bases). Germline-derived CDR1 and CDR2 are MNHEY and SMNVEV (reference sequence). The CDR3 is made up of 15 amino acids. Trimming removed 3 bases at V and 2 bases at J, with 11 bases between.

V is TRBV7-3 and J is TRBJ1-1; D is undetermined. The CDR3 contains 13 residues. Germline V gene lookup returns CDR1 SGHTA and CDR2 FQGTGA. The V end lost 5 bases, the J end lost 1 base, and 8 bases lay between the germline ends. The CDR3 DNA sequence: TGTGCCAGCAGCGAGCAGAAGAACACTGAAGCTTTCTTT. Translating it yields CASSEQKNTEAFF. Variable domain in full (rest from reference TRBV7-3 and TRBJ1-1): GAGVSQTPSNKVTEKGKYVELRCDPISGHTALYWYRQSLGQGPEFLIYFQGTGAADDSGLPNDRFFAVRPEGSVSTLKIQRTERGDSAVYLCASSEQKNTEAFFGQGTRLTVV.

This clonotype has more than one count but fewer than ten. V gene TRBV12-3 or TRBV12-4 combines with J gene TRBJ1-1; 7 positions agree with TRBD1. J was trimmed by 5 bases and V by 5 bases; bases with no gene match: 11. The CDR3 has 15 amino acids. The CDR3: CASSIGDSGGTEAFF. The CDR3 DNA reads as TGTGCCAGCAGTATAGGGGACAGCGGGGGAACTGAAGCTTTCTTT.

V is TRBV18 and J is TRBJ2-7; tentative D call: TRBD2 (6 bases). Trimming pared 3 bases from V and 7 bases from J, leaving 10 bases between. This CDR3 has 12 residues. Germline V CDR1 and CDR2: KGHSH, LQKENI. In DNA form, the CDR3 reads TGTGCCAGCTCACCCGAGGCGGGGGAGCAGTACTTC. Its protein product is CASSPEAGEQYF.

This clonotype was counted a single time. This chain links TRBV2 with TRBJ2-1, with D maybe TRBD2 (6 bases). Germline V gene lookup returns CDR1 SNHLY and CDR2 FYNNEI. This CDR3 has 16 residues. V was shortened by 3 bases and J by 6 bases, with 18 bases between the two germline ends. The chain's CDR3 is CASSEEGRLPTNEQFF. The CDR3 bases are TGTGCCAGCAGTGAGGAGGGACGGCTCCCTACCAATGAGCAGTTCTTC.

This clonotype was seen ten or more times. The chain links TRBV12-3 or TRBV12-4 to TRBJ1-5; unclear D gene. The CDR3 totals 11 residues. The ends were cut back, 4 bases at V and 9 bases at J, with 7 bases in the middle. The CDR3 DNA is TGTGCCAGCAGTTCCAGTGGGCCCCAGCATTTT. Residues: CASSSSGPQHF.

This clonotype was seen repeatedly, ten times or more. DNA of the CDR3: TGCAGTGCCCGAAATGCGGGGGACAGGGTCCTTCAGCCCCAGCATTTT. Translated, it gives CSARNAGDRVLQPQHF. The V call is TRBV20-1, the J call TRBJ1-5; TRBD1 matches 9 bases. V shed 6 bases, J shed 6 bases, and the junction held 15 bases outside the gene matches. Germline lookup yields CDR1 DFQATT and CDR2 SNEGSKA (reference sequence). CDR3 length: 16 residues.

This clonotype was observed a few times. This chain connects TRBV7-8 to TRBJ1-2; D gene uncertain. Germline V gene sequence: CDR1 SGHVS, CDR2 FQNEAQ. V shed 2 bases and J shed 0 bases, with 7 bases lying between them. The CDR3 contains 14 residues. The CDR3 loop is CASSLYRANYGYTF. The CDR3 coding sequence is TGTGCCAGCAGCTTATATCGGGCTAACTATGGCTACACCTTC.

This clonotype showed up just a few times. This rearrangement joins TRBV4-2 to TRBJ2-2; maybe TRBD2 (5 bases). Trimming pared 1 base from V and 0 bases from J, leaving 9 bases between. This CDR3 region has 16 residues. CDR1 is LGHNA and CDR2 is YNFKEQ in the germline V gene. The CDR3 DNA is TGTGCCAGCAGCCAAGGGGTAGCGTCGAACACCGGGGAGCTGTTTTTT. Protein: CASSQGVASNTGELFF.

This clonotype was picked up a small number of times. This chain uses TRBV7-2 with TRBJ2-1; either TRBD1 or TRBD2 may supply D (5 bases each). V was cut by 1 base and J by 2 bases, with 6 bases left in between. CDR3 length equals 14 residues. The germline V gene has CDR1 SGHTA and CDR2 FQGNSA. In DNA, the CDR3 is TGTGCCAGCAGCTTAGTGGGACCCTACAATGAGCAGTTCTTC. The encoded protein is CASSLVGPYNEQFF.

The chain employs TRBV7-8 and TRBJ1-5, with D possibly being TRBD1 (6 bases). V lost 6 bases and J lost 2, with 14 bases in between. The CDR3 spans 15 residues. Germline-derived CDR1 and CDR2 are SGHVS and FQNEAQ. In DNA form, the CDR3 reads TGTGCCAGCAGTCTCTACAGGGATCGCAATCAGCCCCAGCATTTT. It specifies CASSLYRDRNQPQHF.

At least ten counts were recorded for this clonotype. This chain links TRBV7-2 with TRBJ2-7; D is perhaps TRBD2 (5 bases). The CDR3 is 15 amino acids. CDR1 is SGHTA and CDR2 is FQGNSA in the germline V gene. V lost 3 bases, J lost 0 bases, and 12 bases lay in between. In DNA form, the CDR3 reads TGTGCCAGCAGCTTTACGGGGTATAGCTCCTACGAGCAGTACTTC. Residues: CASSFTGYSSYEQYF.

This clonotype was seen ten or more times. The genes are TRBV27 and TRBJ2-1; TRBD2 is a possible D gene (6 bases). The CDR3 is made up of 16 amino acids. With 6 bases removed from V and 0 bases from J, the gap between germline ends came to 15 bases. Germline V gene lookup returns CDR1 MNHEY and CDR2 SMNVEV (reference sequence). In DNA, the CDR3 is TGTGCCAGCAGAGAAGATTTAGCGGACTCCTACAATGAGCAGTTCTTC. It is translated as CASREDLADSYNEQFF.

This clonotype showed up many times. The gene calls are TRBV7-9 and TRBJ1-1; D gene ambiguous. This CDR3 spans 14 amino acids. CDR1 is SEHNR, CDR2 FQNEAQ, per germline (reference sequence). With 6 bases removed from V and 5 bases from J, the gap between germline ends came to 16 bases. The CDR3 sequence is CASSHPRGNTEAFF. In DNA, the CDR3 is TGTGCCAGCAGTCATCCCCGTGGGAATACTGAAGCTTTCTTT.